The sequence of this T cell receptor (beta chain) was determined in a study of cytomegalovirus exposure and HLA in healthy donors. The CDR3 is made up of 15 amino acids. Trimming left V 3 bases short and J 6 bases short, with 15 bases between. Germline CDR1 is MNHNS and CDR2 is SASEGT. Use of 60 Vbeta and 13 Jbeta primers characterized the PCR. Repertoires were generated with immunoSEQ multiplex PCR, while TCRdb's copy carries only in-frame clones and drops some. The sample has roughly 200,000 clones; around three quarters are singletons. The chain carries TRBV6-1 and TRBJ1-5; no definite D call. The sample taken for sequencing was PBMCs. The source of this sequence is a woman aged 25 to 39 in good health and CMV-seropositive. CDR3 in amino acids: CASSDTGVGLQPQHF. The CDR3 region has the DNA TGTGCCAGCAGTGATACCGGGGTCGGACTTCAGCCCCAGCATTTT.